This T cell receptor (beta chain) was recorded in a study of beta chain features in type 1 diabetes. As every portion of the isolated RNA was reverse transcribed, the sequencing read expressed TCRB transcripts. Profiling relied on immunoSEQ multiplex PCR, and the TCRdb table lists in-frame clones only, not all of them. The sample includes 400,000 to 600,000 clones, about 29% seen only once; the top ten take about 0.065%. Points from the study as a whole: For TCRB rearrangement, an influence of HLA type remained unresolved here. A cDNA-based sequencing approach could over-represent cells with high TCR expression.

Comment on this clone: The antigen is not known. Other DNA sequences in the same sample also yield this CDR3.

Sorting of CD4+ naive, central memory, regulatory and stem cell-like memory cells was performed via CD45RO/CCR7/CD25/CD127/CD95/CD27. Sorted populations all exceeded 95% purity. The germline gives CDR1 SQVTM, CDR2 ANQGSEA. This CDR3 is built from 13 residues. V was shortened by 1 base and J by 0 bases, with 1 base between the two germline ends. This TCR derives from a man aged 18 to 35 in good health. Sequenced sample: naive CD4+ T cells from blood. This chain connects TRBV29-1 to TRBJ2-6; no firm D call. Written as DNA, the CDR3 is TGCAGCGTTGAAGGCTCTGGGGCCAACGTCCTGACTTTC. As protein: CSVEGSGANVLTF.